These 2 T cell receptor beta chains share one sample of origin, sequenced in a study of blood T cells in healthy people across ages. The authors ran a second PCR of roughly 6 to 12 cycles using a sample-barcoded 5' primer and a J-beta primer mix. From the 5' RACE reads, TCRdb called clonotypes with MiXCR, one entry per CDR3 protein. Among 1.5 million or so distinct CDR3 sequences listed, 35% to 45% were seen once. Sequencing input: blood. The receptors were sampled from a young woman in good health.

This clonotype was found a few times. The J gene is TRBJ2-7, the V gene TRBV10-3; 11 bases map to TRBD1. From germline, CDR1 is ENHRY and CDR2 SYGVKD. The J segment lost 3 bases and the V segment lost 9 bases, leaving 7 bases of the junction unmatched. The CDR3 is 14 residues long. The CDR3 region has the DNA TGTGCCATTTGGGCAGGGACAGGGGGCTACGAGCAGTACTTC. This translates into CAIWAGTGGYEQYF.

The gene calls are TRBV27 and TRBJ2-7; weak D call: TRBD1 (7 bases). Trimming stripped 7 bases from V and 4 bases from J, with 17 bases between. Germline V gene lookup returns CDR1 MNHEY and CDR2 SMNVEV (reference sequence). The CDR3 has 14 residues. The CDR3 DNA reads TGTGCCAGCAAACCCCGACAGGGACTTTACGAGCAGTACTTC. Residues: CASKPRQGLYEQYF.